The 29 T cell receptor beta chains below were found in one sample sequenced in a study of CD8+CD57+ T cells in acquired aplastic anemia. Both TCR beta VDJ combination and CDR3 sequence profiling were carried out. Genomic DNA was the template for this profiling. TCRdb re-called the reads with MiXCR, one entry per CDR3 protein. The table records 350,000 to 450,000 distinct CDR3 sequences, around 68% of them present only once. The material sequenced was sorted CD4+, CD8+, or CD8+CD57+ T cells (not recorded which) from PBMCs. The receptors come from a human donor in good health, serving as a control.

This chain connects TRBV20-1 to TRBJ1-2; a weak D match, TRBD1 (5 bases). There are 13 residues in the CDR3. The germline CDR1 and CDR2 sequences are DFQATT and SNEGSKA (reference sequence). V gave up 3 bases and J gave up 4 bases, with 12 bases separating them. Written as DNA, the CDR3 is TGCAGTGCTAGTTCGGGGCCCGGCTATGGCTACACCTTC. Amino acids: CSASSGPGYGYTF.

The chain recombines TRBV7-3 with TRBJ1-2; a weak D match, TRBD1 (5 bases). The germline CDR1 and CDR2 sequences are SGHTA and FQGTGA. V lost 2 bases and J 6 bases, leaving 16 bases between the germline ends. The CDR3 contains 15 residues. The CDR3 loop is CASSLVPGSEDGYTF. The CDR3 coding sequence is TGTGCCAGCAGCTTAGTTCCAGGGAGCGAGGATGGCTACACCTTC.

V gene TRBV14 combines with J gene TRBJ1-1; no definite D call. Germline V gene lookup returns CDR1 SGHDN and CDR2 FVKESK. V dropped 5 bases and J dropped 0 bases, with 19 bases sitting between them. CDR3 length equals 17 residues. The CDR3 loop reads CASSLASASALNTEAFF. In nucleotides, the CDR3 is TGTGCCAGCAGCTTGGCCAGCGCAAGTGCCCTGAACACTGAAGCTTTCTTT.

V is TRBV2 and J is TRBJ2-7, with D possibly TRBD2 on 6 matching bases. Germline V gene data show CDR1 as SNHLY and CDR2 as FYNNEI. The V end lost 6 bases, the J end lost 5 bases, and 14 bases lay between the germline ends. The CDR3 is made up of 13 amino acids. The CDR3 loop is CASREGRLNEQYF. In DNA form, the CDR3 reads TGTGCCAGCAGGGAGGGACGGCTCAACGAGCAGTACTTC.

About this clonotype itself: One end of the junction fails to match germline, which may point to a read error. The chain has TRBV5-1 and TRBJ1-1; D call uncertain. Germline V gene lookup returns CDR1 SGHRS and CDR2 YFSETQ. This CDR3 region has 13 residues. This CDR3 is CASSMKRRTGAFF. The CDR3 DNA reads TGTGCCAGCAGCATGAAACGTAGGACTGGAGCTTTCTTT.

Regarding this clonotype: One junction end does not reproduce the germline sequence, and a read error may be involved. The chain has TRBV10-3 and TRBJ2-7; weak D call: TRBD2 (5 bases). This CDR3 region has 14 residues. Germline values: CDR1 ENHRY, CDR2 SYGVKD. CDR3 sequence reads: CATSESETTHEQYF. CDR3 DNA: TGTGCCACCAGTGAGTCTGAGACTACCCACGAGCAGTACTTC.

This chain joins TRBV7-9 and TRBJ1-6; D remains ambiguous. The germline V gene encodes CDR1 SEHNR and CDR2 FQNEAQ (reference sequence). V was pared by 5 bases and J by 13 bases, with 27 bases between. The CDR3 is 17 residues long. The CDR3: CASSQNWTDKTPPPLHF. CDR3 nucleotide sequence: TGTGCCAGCAGCCAAAACTGGACGGATAAGACACCCCCCCCCCTCCACTTT. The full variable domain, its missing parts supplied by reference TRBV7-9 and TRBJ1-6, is DTGVSQNPRHKITKRGQNVTFRCDPISEHNRLYWYRQTLGQGPEFLTYFQNEAQLEKSRLLSDRFSAERPKGSFSTLEIQRTEQGDSAMYLCASSQNWTDKTPPPLHFGNGTRLTVT.

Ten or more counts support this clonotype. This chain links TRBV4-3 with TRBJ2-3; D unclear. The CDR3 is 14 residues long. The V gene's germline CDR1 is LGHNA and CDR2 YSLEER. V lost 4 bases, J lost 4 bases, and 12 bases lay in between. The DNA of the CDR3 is TGCGCCAGCAGCCCGACCGCGCCCGCAGATACGCAGTATTTT. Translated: CASSPTAPADTQYF.

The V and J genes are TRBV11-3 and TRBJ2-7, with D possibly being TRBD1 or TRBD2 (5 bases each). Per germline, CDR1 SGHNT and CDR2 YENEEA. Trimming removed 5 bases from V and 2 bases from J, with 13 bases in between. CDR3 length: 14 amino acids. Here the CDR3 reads CASSHARGAYEQYF. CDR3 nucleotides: TGTGCCAGCAGCCACGCACGAGGGGCCTACGAGCAGTACTTC. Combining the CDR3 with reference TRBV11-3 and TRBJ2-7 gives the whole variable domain EAGVVQSPRYKIIEKKQPVAFWCNPISGHNTLYWYLQNLGQGPELLIRYENEEAVDDSQLPKDRFSAERLKGVDSTLKIQPAELGDSAVYLCASSHARGAYEQYFGPGTRLTVT.

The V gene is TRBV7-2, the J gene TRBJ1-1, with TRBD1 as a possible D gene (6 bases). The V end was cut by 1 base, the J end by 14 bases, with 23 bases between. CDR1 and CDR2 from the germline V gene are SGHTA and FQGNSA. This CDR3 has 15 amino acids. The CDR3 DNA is TGTGCCAGCAGCTTAGAACAGGGATTAGAACAGCCCCAGTTCTTT. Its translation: CASSLEQGLEQPQFF.

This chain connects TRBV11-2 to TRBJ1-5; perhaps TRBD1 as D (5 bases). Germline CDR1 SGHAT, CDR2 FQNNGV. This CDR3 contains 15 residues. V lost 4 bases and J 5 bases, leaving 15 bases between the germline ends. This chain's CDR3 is CASSSQGGEHQPQHF. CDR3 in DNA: TGTGCCAGCAGCTCCCAGGGAGGGGAACATCAGCCCCAGCATTTT.

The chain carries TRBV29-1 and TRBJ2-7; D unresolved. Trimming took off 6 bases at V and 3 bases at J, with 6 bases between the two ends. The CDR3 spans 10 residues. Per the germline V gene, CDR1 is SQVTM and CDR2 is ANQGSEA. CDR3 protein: CSVKHYEQYF. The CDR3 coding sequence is TGCAGCGTAAAGCACTACGAGCAGTACTTC.

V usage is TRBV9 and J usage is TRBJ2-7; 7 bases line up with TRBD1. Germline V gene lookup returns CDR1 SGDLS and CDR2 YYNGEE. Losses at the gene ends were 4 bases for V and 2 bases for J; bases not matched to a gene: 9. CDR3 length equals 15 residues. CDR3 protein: CASSPKTGVTYEQYF. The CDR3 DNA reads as TGTGCCAGCAGCCCGAAAACAGGGGTGACCTACGAGCAGTACTTC.

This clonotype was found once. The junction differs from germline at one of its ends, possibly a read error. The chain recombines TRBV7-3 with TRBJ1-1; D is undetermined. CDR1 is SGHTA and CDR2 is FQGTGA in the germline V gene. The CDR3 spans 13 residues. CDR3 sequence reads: CASSPPAVQETQF. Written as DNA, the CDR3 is TGTGCCAGCAGCCCCCCGGCCGTCCAAGAGACCCAGTTC. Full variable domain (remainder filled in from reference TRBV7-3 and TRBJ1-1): GAGVSQTPSNKVTEKGKYVELRCDPISGHTALYWYRQSLGQGPEFLIYFQGTGAADDSGLPNDRFFAVRPEGSVSTLKIQRTERGDSAVYLCASSPPAVQETQFGQGTRLTVV.

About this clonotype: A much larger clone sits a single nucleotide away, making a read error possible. CDR3 sequence reads: CASSLVWGFYNEKLFF. Written as DNA, the CDR3 is TGTGCCAGCAGCTTAGTGTGGGGGTTTTATAATGAAAAACTGTTTTTT. This chain joins TRBV7-2 and TRBJ1-4; D is perhaps TRBD1 (5 bases). The CDR3 spans 16 residues. V was pared by 1 base and J by 4 bases, with 13 bases between. Germline V gene lookup returns CDR1 SGHTA and CDR2 FQGNSA.

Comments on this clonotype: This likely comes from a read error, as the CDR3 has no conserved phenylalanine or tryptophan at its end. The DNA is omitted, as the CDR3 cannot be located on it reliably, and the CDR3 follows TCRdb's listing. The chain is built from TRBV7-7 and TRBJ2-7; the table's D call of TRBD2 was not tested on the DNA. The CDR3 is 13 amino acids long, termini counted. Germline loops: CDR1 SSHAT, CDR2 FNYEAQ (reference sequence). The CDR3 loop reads CASSFGRGGQHTQ.

CDR3 nucleotide sequence: TGTGCCAGCAGCCGCGCAACAAACACCGGGGAGCTGTTTTTT. Translated, it gives CASSRATNTGELFF. The chain combines TRBV2 with TRBJ2-2; no firm D call. The CDR3 spans 14 residues. V was pared by 6 bases and J by 2 bases, with 10 bases between. CDR1 is SNHLY and CDR2 is FYNNEI in the germline V gene.

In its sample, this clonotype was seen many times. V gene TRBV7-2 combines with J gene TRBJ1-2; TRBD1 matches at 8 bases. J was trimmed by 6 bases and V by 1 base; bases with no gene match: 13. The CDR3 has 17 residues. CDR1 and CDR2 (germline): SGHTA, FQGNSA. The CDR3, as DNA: TGTGCCAGCAGCTTAGATTCCAGGGGGCTTCCGAGGGATGGCTACACCTTC. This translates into CASSLDSRGLPRDGYTF.

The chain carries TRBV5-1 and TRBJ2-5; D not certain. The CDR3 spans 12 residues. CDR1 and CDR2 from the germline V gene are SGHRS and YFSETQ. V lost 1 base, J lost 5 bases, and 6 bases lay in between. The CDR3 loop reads CASSLNSETQYF. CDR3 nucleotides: TGCGCCAGCAGCTTGAATAGCGAGACCCAGTACTTC.

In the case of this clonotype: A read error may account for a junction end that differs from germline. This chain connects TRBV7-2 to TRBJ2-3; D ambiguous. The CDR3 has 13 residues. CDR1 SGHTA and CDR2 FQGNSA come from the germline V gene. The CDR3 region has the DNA TGTGCCAGCAGCCCGACGGGTCCACATACGCAGTATTTC. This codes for CASSPTGPHTQYF.

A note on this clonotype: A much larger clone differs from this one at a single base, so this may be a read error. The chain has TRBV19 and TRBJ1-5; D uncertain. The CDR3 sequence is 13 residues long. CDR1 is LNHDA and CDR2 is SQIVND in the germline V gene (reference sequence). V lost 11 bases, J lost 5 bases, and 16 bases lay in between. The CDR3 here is CAGMYSPDQPQHF. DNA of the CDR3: TGTGCCGGTATGTACAGCCCGGATCAGCCCCAGCATTTT.

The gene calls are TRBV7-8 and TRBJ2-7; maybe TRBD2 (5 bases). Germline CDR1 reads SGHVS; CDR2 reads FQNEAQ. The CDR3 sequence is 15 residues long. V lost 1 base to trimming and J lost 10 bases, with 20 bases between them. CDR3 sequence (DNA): TGTGCCAGCAGCTTAGGACTACCCGGCTCCTACAATCAGTACTTC. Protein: CASSLGLPGSYNQYF.

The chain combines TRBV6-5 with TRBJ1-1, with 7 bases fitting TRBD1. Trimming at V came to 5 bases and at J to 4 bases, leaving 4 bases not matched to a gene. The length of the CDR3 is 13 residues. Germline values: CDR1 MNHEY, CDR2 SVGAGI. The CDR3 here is CASSRDSGTEAFF. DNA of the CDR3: TGTGCCAGCAGTCGGGACAGTGGCACTGAAGCTTTCTTT.

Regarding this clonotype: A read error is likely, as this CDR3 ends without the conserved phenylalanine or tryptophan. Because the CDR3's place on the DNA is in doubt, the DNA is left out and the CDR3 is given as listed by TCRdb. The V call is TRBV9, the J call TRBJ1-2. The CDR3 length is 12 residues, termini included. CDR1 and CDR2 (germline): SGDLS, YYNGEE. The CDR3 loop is CASSESVLVYEQ.

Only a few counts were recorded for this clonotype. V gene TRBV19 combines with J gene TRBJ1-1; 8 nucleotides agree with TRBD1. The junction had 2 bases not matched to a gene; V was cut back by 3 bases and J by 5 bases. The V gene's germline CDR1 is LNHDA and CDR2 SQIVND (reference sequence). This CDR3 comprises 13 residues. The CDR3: CASSIRGRTEAFF. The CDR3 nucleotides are TGTGCCAGTAGTATCAGGGGGCGGACTGAAGCTTTCTTT.

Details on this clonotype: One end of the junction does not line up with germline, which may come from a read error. As DNA, the CDR3 is TGTGCCAGCAGCTCAGCAGGGGACGGGACTGAAGCTTTCTTC. This encodes CASSSAGDGTEAFF. The chain has TRBV7-2 and TRBJ1-2; D perhaps matches TRBD1 (6 bases). CDR1 and CDR2 (germline): SGHTA, FQGNSA. The CDR3 spans 14 residues.

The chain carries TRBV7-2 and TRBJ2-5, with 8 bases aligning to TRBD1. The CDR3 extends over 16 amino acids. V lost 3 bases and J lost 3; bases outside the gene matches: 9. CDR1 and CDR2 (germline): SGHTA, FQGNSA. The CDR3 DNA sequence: TGTGCCAGCAGCTTCACCCAGGGGGCTGGGAAAGAGACCCAGTACTTC. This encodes CASSFTQGAGKETQYF.

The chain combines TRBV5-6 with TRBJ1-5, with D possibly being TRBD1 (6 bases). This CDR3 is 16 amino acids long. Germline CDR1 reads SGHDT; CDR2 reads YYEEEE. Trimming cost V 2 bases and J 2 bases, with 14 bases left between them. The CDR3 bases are TGTGCCAGCAGCTTCCAACAGGGCCCGGGCAATCAGCCCCAGCATTTT. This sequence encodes CASSFQQGPGNQPQHF.

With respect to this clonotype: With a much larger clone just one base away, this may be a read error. In nucleotides, the CDR3 is TGTGCCAGCAGCCAAGAATCGGGGCGGGCCGGGGAGCTGCTTTTT. It yields the protein CASSQESGRAGELLF. The J gene is TRBJ2-2, the V gene TRBV7-2; D tentatively reads TRBD1 or TRBD2 (5 bases each). Germline V gene data show CDR1 as SGHTA and CDR2 as FQGNSA. The CDR3 extends over 15 amino acids.